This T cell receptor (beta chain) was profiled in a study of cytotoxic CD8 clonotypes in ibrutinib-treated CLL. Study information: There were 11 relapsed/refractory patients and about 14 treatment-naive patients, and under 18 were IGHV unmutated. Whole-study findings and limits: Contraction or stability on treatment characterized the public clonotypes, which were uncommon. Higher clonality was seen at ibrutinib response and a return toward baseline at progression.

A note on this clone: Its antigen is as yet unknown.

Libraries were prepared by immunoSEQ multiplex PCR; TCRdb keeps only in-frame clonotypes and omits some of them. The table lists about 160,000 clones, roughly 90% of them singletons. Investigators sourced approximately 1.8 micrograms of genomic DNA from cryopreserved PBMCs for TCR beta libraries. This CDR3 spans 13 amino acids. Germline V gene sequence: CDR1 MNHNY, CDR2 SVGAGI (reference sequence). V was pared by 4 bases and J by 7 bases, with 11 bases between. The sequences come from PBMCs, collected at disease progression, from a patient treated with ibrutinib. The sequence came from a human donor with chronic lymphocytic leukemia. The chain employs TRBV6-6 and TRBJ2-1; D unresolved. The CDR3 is CASSFSLRNEQFF. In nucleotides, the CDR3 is TGTGCCAGCAGTTTTTCTCTAAGGAATGAGCAGTTCTTC.